This T cell receptor (beta chain) is drawn from a study of HIV-infected patients and healthy controls. General study points: Size-matching overweighted rare events from HIV-infected data when comparing patients with controls. No HLA typing of donors was done in this study. Healthy controls shared more CDR3 sequences between individuals than HIV-infected patients did.

Alpha and beta constant-region primers primed reverse transcription of around 500 ng RNA. Alpha and beta chain libraries were made separately by chain-specific third strand synthesis with multiplexing indices. From the 5' RACE reads, TCRdb called clonotypes with MiXCR, one entry per CDR3 protein. The table shows about 18,000 distinct CDR3 sequences, with about 9% occurring only once. Antiretroviral therapy had run roughly three months, about 14 weeks, before follow-up blood collection. The repertoire came from unfractionated whole blood and reflected all unsorted peripheral T cells. This clonotype was found many times. The antigen remains unidentified. Per germline, CDR1 DFQATT and CDR2 SNEGSKA (reference sequence). The CDR3 contains 16 residues. V shed 4 bases, J shed 1 base, and the junction held 8 bases outside the gene matches.

The sample consisted of blood, taken during antiretroviral therapy. J is TRBJ2-3 and V is TRBV20-1, with 10 bases that match TRBD1. This clonotype was sampled from an adult with HIV infection. The chain's CDR3 is CSATPQGTGGTDTQYF. The CDR3, as DNA: TGCAGTGCTACTCCACAAGGGACAGGGGGCACAGATACGCAGTATTTT.